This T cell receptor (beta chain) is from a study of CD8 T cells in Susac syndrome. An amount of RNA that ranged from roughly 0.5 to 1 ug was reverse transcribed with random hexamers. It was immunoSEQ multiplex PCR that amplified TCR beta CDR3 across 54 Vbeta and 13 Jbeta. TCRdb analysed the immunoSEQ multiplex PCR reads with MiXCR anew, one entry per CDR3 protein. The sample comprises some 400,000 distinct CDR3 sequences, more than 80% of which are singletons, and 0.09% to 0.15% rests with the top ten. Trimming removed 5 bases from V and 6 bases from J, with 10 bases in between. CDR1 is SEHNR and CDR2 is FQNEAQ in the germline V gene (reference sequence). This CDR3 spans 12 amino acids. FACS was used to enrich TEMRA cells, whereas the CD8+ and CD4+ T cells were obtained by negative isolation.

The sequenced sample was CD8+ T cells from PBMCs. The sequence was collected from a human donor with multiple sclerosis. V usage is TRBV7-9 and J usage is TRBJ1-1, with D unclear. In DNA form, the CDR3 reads TGTGCCAGCAGCCCCTCCGCAGCTGAAGCTTTCTTT. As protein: CASSPSAAEAFF.